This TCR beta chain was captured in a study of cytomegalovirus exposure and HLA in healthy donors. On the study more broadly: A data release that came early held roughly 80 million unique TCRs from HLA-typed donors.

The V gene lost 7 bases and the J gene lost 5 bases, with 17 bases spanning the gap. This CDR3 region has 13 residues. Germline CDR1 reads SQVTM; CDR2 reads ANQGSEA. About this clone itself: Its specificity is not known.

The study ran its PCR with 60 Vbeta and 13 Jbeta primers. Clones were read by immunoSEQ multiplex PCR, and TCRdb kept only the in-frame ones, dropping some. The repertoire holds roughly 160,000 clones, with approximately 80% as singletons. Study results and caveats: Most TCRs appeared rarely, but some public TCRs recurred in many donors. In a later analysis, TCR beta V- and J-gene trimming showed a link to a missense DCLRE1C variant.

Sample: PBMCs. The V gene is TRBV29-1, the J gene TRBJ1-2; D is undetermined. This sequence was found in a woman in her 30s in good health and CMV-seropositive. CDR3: CSGEVHGEYGYTF. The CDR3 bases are TGCAGCGGAGAAGTACATGGGGAGTATGGCTACACCTTC.